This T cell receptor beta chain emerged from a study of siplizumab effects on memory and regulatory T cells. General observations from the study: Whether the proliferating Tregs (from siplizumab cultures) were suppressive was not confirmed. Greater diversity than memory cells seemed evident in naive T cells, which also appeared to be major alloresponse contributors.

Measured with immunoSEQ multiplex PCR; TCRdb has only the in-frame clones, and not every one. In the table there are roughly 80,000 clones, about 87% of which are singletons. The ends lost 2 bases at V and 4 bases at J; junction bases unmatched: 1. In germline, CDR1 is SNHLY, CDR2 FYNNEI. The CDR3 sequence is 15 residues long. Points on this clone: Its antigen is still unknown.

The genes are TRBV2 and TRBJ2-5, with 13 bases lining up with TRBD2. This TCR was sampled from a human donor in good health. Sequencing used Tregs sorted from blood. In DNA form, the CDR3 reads TGTGCCAGCAGTGAAAGACTAGCGGGAGGAGAGACCCAGTACTTC. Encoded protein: CASSERLAGGETQYF.